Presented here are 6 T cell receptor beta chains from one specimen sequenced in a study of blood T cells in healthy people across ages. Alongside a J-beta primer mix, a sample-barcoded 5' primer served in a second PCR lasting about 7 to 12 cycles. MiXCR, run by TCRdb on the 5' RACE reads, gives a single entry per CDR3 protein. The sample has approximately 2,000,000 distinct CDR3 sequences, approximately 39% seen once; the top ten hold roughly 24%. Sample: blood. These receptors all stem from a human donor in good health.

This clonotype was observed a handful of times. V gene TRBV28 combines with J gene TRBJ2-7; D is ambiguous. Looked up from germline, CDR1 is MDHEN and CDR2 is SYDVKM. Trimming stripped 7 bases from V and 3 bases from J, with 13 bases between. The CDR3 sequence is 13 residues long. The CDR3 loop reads CASTPLGSYEQYF. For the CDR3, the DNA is TGTGCCAGCACCCCCTTGGGCAGCTACGAGCAGTACTTC.

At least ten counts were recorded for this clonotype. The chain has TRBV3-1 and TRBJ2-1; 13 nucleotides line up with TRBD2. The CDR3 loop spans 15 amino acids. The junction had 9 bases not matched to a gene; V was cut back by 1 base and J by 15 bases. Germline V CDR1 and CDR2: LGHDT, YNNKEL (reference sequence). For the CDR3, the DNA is TGTGCCAGCAGCCAAGTTACTAGCGGGGGGGTGCGGTCGTTCTTC. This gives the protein CASSQVTSGGVRSFF.

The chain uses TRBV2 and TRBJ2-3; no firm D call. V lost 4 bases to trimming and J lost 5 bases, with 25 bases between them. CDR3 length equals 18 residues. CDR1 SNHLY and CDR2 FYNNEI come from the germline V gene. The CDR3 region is CASSVPTGAGWGGDTQYF. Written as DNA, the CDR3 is TGTGCCAGCAGTGTACCTACGGGCGCAGGATGGGGTGGAGATACGCAGTATTTT.

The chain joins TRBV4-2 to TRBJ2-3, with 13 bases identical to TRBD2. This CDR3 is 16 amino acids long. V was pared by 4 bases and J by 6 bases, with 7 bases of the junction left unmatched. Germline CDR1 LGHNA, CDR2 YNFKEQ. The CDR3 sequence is CASSPQTSGGTDTQYF. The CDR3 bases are TGTGCCAGCAGCCCCCAGACTAGCGGGGGGACGGATACGCAGTATTTT.

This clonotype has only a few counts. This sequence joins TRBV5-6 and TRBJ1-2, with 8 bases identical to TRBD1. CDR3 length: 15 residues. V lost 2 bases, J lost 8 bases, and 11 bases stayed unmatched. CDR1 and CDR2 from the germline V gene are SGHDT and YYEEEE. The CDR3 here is CASSFLPGQEGGYTF. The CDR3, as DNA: TGTGCCAGCAGCTTTCTGCCGGGACAGGAAGGCGGCTACACCTTC.

The CDR3 nucleotides read TGTGCCAGCAGCCTTGGGACAGTCATAGGTCAGCCCCAGCATTTT. Protein: CASSLGTVIGQPQHF. The V and J genes are TRBV7-2 and TRBJ1-5, with 7 bases fitting TRBD1. This CDR3 comprises 15 residues. Trimming cost V 5 bases and J 6 bases; bases outside gene matches: 10. The germline gives CDR1 SGHTA, CDR2 FQGNSA.